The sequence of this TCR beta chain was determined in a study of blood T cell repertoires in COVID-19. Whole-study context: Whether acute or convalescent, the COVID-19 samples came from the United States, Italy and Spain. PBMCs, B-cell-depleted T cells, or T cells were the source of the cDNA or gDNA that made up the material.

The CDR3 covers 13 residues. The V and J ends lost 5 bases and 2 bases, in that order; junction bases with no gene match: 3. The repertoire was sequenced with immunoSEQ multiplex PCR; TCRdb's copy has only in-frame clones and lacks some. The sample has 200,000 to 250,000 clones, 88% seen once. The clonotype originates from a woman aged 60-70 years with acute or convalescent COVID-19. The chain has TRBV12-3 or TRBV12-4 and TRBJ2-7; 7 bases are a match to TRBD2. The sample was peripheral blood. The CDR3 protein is CASSTGTTYEQYF. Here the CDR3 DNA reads TGTGCCAGCAGTACCGGGACTACCTACGAGCAGTACTTC.